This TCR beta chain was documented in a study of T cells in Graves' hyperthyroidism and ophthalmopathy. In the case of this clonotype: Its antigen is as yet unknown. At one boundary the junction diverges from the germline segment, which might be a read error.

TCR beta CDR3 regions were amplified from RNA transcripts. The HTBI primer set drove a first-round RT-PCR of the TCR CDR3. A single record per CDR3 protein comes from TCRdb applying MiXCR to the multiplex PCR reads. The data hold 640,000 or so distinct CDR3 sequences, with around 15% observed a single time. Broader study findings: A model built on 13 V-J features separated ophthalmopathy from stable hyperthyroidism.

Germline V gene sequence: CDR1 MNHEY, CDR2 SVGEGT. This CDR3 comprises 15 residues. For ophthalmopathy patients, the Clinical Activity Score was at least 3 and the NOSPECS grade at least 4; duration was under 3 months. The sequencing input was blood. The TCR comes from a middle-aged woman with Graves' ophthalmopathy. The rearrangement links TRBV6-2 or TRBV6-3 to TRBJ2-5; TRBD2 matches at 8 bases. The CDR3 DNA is TGTGCTAGCACCAGACAGACTAGCGCTCAGAGGACCCAGTACTTC. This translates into CASTRQTSAQRTQYF.